The 26 T cell receptor beta chains below come from one sample, sequenced in a study of post-analysis software for immune sequencing data (dated by TCRdb to between 2014 and 2017). Here is what the overall study found, with its caveats: Patients showed significantly higher frequencies than controls for five TRBV segments, among them TRBV5-6, TRBV5-1 and TRBV20-1.

Library preparation was by PCR. Sequencing relied on an Illumina HiSeq 2500. To reduce PCR and sequencing biases, unique molecular identifiers were incorporated into the TCR beta cDNA libraries. TCRdb reprocessing: public reads trimmed at Q25 with fastp, clones called with MiXCR, in-frame beta chains kept. Rows with a matching CDR3 protein are joined into one entry that keeps the most common DNA and genes. The sample profile shows 430,000 or so distinct CDR3 sequences; 30% to 45% of them were found once. 6% to 9% of the sample goes to the ten largest clones. Which antigens these TCRs recognize remains unknown. Material: blood. These receptors came from a girl aged 2-9 years with multiple sclerosis.

The rearrangement links TRBV7-2 to TRBJ2-5, with TRBD1 identical over 9 bases. Germline V gene sequence: CDR1 SGHTA, CDR2 FQGNSA. CDR3 length: 14 amino acids. V lost 7 bases and J lost 5; bases outside the gene matches: 8. In nucleotides, the CDR3 is TGTGCCAGCAACCGGGGACAGGGATGGGAGACCCAGTACTTC. Translated: CASNRGQGWETQYF.

V and J are TRBV3-1 and TRBJ1-5; no clear D. CDR3 size: 14 residues. CDR1 LGHDT and CDR2 YNNKEL come from the germline V gene (reference sequence). The germline V and J ends were trimmed by 7 bases and 4 bases, with 14 bases remaining between them. CDR3 residues: CASKMAGSNQPQHF. As DNA, the CDR3 is TGTGCCAGCAAGATGGCAGGCTCAAATCAGCCCCAGCATTTT.

This clonotype was recorded a few times. The rearrangement links TRBV20-1 to TRBJ1-1; D gene uncertain. This CDR3 comprises 14 residues. The germline CDR1 and CDR2 sequences are DFQATT and SNEGSKA (reference sequence). V was cut by 0 bases and J by 1 base, with 9 bases left in between. CDR3 amino acids: CSARDSAGNTEAFF. DNA for the CDR3: TGCAGTGCTAGAGATTCCGCGGGGAACACTGAAGCTTTCTTT.

The rearrangement uses TRBV11-1 and TRBJ2-1; 15 positions match TRBD2. Germline-derived CDR1 and CDR2 are SGHAT and FQDESV (reference sequence). The CDR3 is 16 amino acids. The V gene end was trimmed by 5 bases and the J gene end by 7 bases; junction bases not matched to a gene: 6. In DNA, the CDR3 is TGTGCCAGCAGCCAAGGGACTAGCGGGAGGTTGAATGAGCAGTTCTTC. It yields the protein CASSQGTSGRLNEQFF.

The chain links TRBV4-1 to TRBJ2-5, with TRBD1 matching over 7 bases. The germline V gene has CDR1 MGHRA and CDR2 YSYEKL. The V gene end was trimmed by 5 bases and the J gene end by 11 bases; junction bases not matched to a gene: 14. The length of the CDR3 is 14 residues. The CDR3 DNA reads as TGCGCCAGCAGCGGGACAGCTAACCTTGCGGCGCAGTACTTC. This codes for CASSGTANLAAQYF.

This chain joins TRBV5-5 and TRBJ1-6; possibly TRBD1 for D (6 bases). The germline gives CDR1 SGHKS, CDR2 YYEKEE (reference sequence). The length of the CDR3 is 15 residues. The V end lost 1 base, the J end lost 7 bases, and 12 bases lay between the germline ends. Here the CDR3 reads CASSLRDNKNSPLHF. CDR3 nucleotide sequence: TGTGCCAGCAGCTTGCGGGACAATAAAAATTCACCCCTCCACTTT. Drawing the rest from reference TRBV5-5 and TRBJ1-6, the complete variable domain is DAGVTQSPTHLIKTRGQQVTLRCSPISGHKSVSWYQQVLGQGPQFIFQYYEKEERGRGNFPDRFSARQFPNYSSELNVNALLLGDSALYLCASSLRDNKNSPLHFGNGTRLTVT.

This clonotype was seen only a few times. J is TRBJ1-5 and V is TRBV6-2 or TRBV6-3; TRBD1 might be the D (6 bases). The CDR3 loop spans 15 amino acids. Germline V gives CDR1 MNHEY, CDR2 SVGEGT. Trimming took off 0 bases at V and 6 bases at J, with 12 bases between the two ends. The CDR3 reads CASSYSGTSIQPQHF. CDR3 coding DNA: TGTGCCAGCAGTTACTCGGGGACATCTATTCAGCCCCAGCATTTT.

This clonotype was seen a single time. CDR3 nucleotides: TGTGCCAGCAAACCGGGACAGTACACTGAAGCTTTCTTT. Encoded protein: CASKPGQYTEAFF. The V gene is TRBV7-3, the J gene TRBJ1-1, with 7 bases matching TRBD1. Germline V lookup: CDR1 SGHTA, CDR2 FQGTGA. Germline trimming cut 7 bases from V and 3 bases from J; bases unmatched to any gene: 5. This CDR3 has 13 residues.

The chain is built from TRBV7-2 and TRBJ2-5; the D gene could be TRBD1 or TRBD2 (6 bases each). The germline V and J ends were trimmed by 5 bases and 4 bases, with 17 bases remaining between them. Germline-derived CDR1 and CDR2 are SGHTA and FQGNSA. The CDR3 contains 15 residues. As DNA, the CDR3 is TGTGCCAGCAGCCCCAAGATACGGGGGCGAGAGACCCAGTACTTC. Its protein product is CASSPKIRGRETQYF.

In its sample, this clonotype was seen once. The chain combines TRBV24-1 with TRBJ1-1; D may be TRBD1 (5 bases). This CDR3 contains 13 residues. Trimming shortened V by 10 bases and J by 6 bases, and 17 bases separated the two germline ends. Germline V gene data show CDR1 as KGHDR and CDR2 as SFDVKD. The DNA for the CDR3 is TGTGCCACTACCGACGGGGGGAAGTCTGAAGCTTTCTTT. Translated: CATTDGGKSEAFF.

This clonotype was counted between two and nine times. The chain is built from TRBV15 and TRBJ2-7, with 8 nucleotides matching TRBD2. Germline trimming cut 0 bases from V and 0 bases from J; bases unmatched to any gene: 10. Germline V gene lookup returns CDR1 LNHNV and CDR2 YYDKDF (reference sequence). The CDR3 totals 18 residues. The CDR3 is CATSRELTGTSSSYEQYF. The DNA for the CDR3 is TGTGCCACCAGCAGAGAACTTACTGGGACTAGTTCCTCCTACGAGCAGTACTTC. Supplemented by reference TRBV15 and TRBJ2-7, the full variable domain reads DAMVIQNPRYQVTQFGKPVTLSCSQTLNHNVMYWYQQKSSQAPKLLFHYYDKDFNNEADTPDNFQSRRPNTSFCFLDIRSPGLGDTAMYLCATSRELTGTSSSYEQYFGPGTRLTVT.

V is TRBV10-3 and J is TRBJ2-7; 10 bases match TRBD1. There are 16 residues in the CDR3. The J segment lost 1 base and the V segment lost 3 bases, leaving 6 bases of the junction unmatched. CDR1 is ENHRY and CDR2 is SYGVKD in the germline V gene. The chain's CDR3 is CAISEGGTGASYEQYF. The DNA of the CDR3 is TGTGCCATCAGTGAAGGAGGGACAGGGGCTTCCTACGAGCAGTACTTC.

The CDR3 spells CASSEGHATNEKLFF. The CDR3 DNA reads TGTGCCAGCAGTGAGGGCCACGCAACTAATGAAAAACTGTTTTTT. V usage is TRBV2 and J usage is TRBJ1-4; no reliable D call. CDR1 and CDR2 (germline): SNHLY, FYNNEI. The CDR3 is 15 amino acids. V dropped 3 bases and J dropped 0 bases, with 8 bases sitting between them.

In its sample, this clonotype was seen once. The chain is built from TRBV3-1 and TRBJ2-5; D is tentatively TRBD1 or TRBD2 (5 bases each). V was pared by 6 bases and J by 5 bases, with 16 bases between. Germline V gives CDR1 LGHDT, CDR2 YNNKEL (reference sequence). The CDR3 runs to 14 residues. The CDR3 region is CASRQRGARETQYF. The CDR3 DNA reads as TGTGCCAGCAGGCAACGAGGGGCTCGGGAGACCCAGTACTTC.

The chain links TRBV3-1 to TRBJ2-7, with D perhaps TRBD1 (5 bases). The CDR3 is made up of 15 amino acids. V lost 1 base and J 2 bases, leaving 12 bases between the germline ends. The germline CDR1 and CDR2 sequences are LGHDT and YNNKEL (reference sequence). The CDR3 DNA reads TGTGCCAGCAGCCAAGTATCAGGGTTAGCCTACGAGCAGTACTTC. The encoded protein is CASSQVSGLAYEQYF.

This clonotype was picked up one time. The chain carries TRBV28 and TRBJ2-1; 7 positions match TRBD1. Germline values: CDR1 MDHEN, CDR2 SYDVKM. This CDR3 comprises 16 residues. V lost 2 bases, J lost 3 bases, and 7 bases stayed unmatched. For the CDR3, the DNA is TGTGCCAGCAGTTTAAGCTTTGGACAGGTCTACAATGAGCAGTTCTTC. This encodes CASSLSFGQVYNEQFF.

This clonotype appeared a few times. The CDR3 loop is CASSSERGQFF. DNA of the CDR3: TGTGCCAGCAGCTCCGAGCGGGGGCAGTTCTTC. V usage is TRBV7-2 and J usage is TRBJ2-1; 7 bases are a match to TRBD2. The CDR3 covers 11 residues. Germline V gene lookup returns CDR1 SGHTA and CDR2 FQGNSA. The V segment lost 4 bases and the J segment 12 bases; nucleotides outside the gene matches: 3.

The sample holds many counts of this clonotype. This chain connects TRBV5-6 to TRBJ2-3; a weak D match, TRBD2 (6 bases). Germline-derived CDR1 and CDR2 are SGHDT and YYEEEE. V was trimmed by 0 bases and J by 2 bases, leaving 13 bases between them. There are 16 residues in the CDR3. The CDR3 nucleotides read TGTGCCAGCAGCTTGGTGGATCGGGAGTACACAGATACGCAGTATTTT. Amino acids: CASSLVDREYTDTQYF.

Ten or more counts support this clonotype. The chain is built from TRBV6-5 and TRBJ2-1, with TRBD2 matching over 8 bases. The ends lost 4 bases at V and 4 bases at J; junction bases unmatched: 3. The CDR3 is made up of 14 amino acids. CDR1 is MNHEY, CDR2 SVGAGI, per germline. The CDR3 DNA reads TGTGCCAGCAGTTCCCCGGGGGGGTACAATGAGCAGTTCTTC. The encoded protein is CASSSPGGYNEQFF.

The chain links TRBV27 to TRBJ2-5; TRBD2 aligns across 7 bases. J was trimmed by 6 bases and V by 2 bases; bases with no gene match: 9. CDR1 MNHEY and CDR2 SMNVEV come from the germline V gene (reference sequence). The CDR3 covers 15 residues. The CDR3 loop reads CASSLEGGRPKTQYF. The CDR3 nucleotides read TGTGCCAGCAGTTTAGAGGGAGGGCGGCCGAAGACCCAGTACTTC.

This clonotype came up a few times. The chain uses TRBV12-3 or TRBV12-4 and TRBJ2-1; D remains unclear. The V end lost 3 bases, the J end lost 4 bases, and 22 bases lay between the germline ends. This CDR3 contains 18 residues. CDR3 in DNA: TGTGCCAGCAGTTTCGTCGTAGGCATGGGCGCCCTTTACAATGAGCAGTTCTTC. This translates into CASSFVVGMGALYNEQFF.

The chain employs TRBV7-3 and TRBJ2-5; D possibly corresponds to TRBD1 (6 bases). The CDR3 consists of 15 residues. V was cut by 1 base and J by 0 bases, with 9 bases left in between. Germline V gene sequence: CDR1 SGHTA, CDR2 FQGTGA. The CDR3 is CASSLMGTHQETQYF. The DNA for the CDR3 is TGTGCCAGCAGCTTAATGGGGACACACCAAGAGACCCAGTACTTC.

This clonotype was detected only a few times. V usage is TRBV4-3 and J usage is TRBJ2-4; TRBD2 matches 10 bases. The DNA end is a closer match to TRBJ2-7, so the J assignment may be wrong. This CDR3 is 18 amino acids long. Germline CDR1 and CDR2: LGHNA and YSLEER. The CDR3 region has the DNA TGCGCCAGCAGCCAAGGTCGGCTAGCGGGAGAGTGGGTCTACGAGCAGTACTTC. Encoded protein: CASSQGRLAGEWVYEQYF.

This clonotype was seen more than once but under ten times. The chain carries TRBV6-1 and TRBJ2-3; 8 bases line up with TRBD1. V shed 6 bases and J 0 bases; nucleotides not matched to a gene: 14. The CDR3 has 18 residues. Looked up from germline, CDR1 is MNHNS and CDR2 is SASEGT. The CDR3 nucleotides read TGTGCCAGCAGCATTACAGGACAGGGCCTTACTAGCACAGATACGCAGTATTTT. This gives the protein CASSITGQGLTSTDTQYF.

This clonotype was detected a few times. The genes are TRBV15 and TRBJ2-7; D uncertain. Per germline, CDR1 LNHNV and CDR2 YYDKDF (reference sequence). CDR3 length: 13 residues. Trimming cost V 0 bases and J 4 bases, with 7 bases left between them. The CDR3 region has the DNA TGTGCCACCAGCAGAGAGGGGTTTTACGAGCAGTACTTC. It codes for CATSREGFYEQYF.

The chain is built from TRBV6-2 or TRBV6-3 and TRBJ2-1; D is tentatively TRBD1 or TRBD2 (6 bases each). The germline V gene encodes CDR1 MNHEY and CDR2 SVGEGT. This CDR3 spans 16 amino acids. The ends were cut back, 4 bases at V and 5 bases at J, with 18 bases in the middle. The CDR3 is CASSLTREGGNNEQFF. The CDR3 nucleotides are TGTGCCAGCAGTTTAACTAGGGAAGGGGGGAACAATGAGCAGTTCTTC.